Listed below are T cell receptor beta chains from one sample, sequenced in a study of Ad26.COV2.S vaccination and SARS-CoV-2 variants. Repertoires were generated with immunoSEQ multiplex PCR, while TCRdb's copy carries only in-frame clones and drops some. This sample has about 350,000 clones, with 80% to 90% found just once. The sequenced sample was peripheral blood, obtained in a trial of Ad26.COV2.S vaccine versus placebo. These receptors all stem from a person aged 18-60 years who received the Ad26.COV2.S COVID-19 vaccine or a placebo. Both conserved end residues are part of each CDR3. The order of the fields is CDR3 protein, CDR3 DNA, V gene, D gene, J gene, clone size. D genes are given only for firm matches. Some rows have no size entry. The others give once, few or many, or a class for an expanded clone.

CASSYLWLVGSNEQFF	TGTGCCAGCAGTTACCTCTGGCTAGTGGGAAGCAATGAGCAGTTCTTC	TRBV6-5	-	TRBJ2-1	once
CASSPNTGGVMSEAFF	TGTGCCAGCTCACCAAACACAGGGGGCGTAATGTCAGAAGCTTTCTTT	TRBV18	TRBD1	TRBJ1-1	-
CAWSDVGSEAFF	TGTGCCTGGAGCGACGTGGGCTCTGAAGCTTTCTTT	TRBV30	-	TRBJ1-1	-
CASSSGTTYIKSSYEQYF	TGTGCCAGCAGTTCCGGGACTACCTATATCAAAAGCTCCTACGAGCAGTACTTC	TRBV28	TRBD2	TRBJ2-7	-
CASSQDSTSGERTGELFF	TGCGCCAGCAGCCAAGATTCTACTAGCGGAGAGCGCACCGGGGAGCTGTTTTTT	TRBV4-3	TRBD2	TRBJ2-2	-
CASRPSASTDTQYF	TGTGCCAGCAGACCGTCCGCGAGCACAGATACGCAGTATTTT	TRBV3-1/TRBV3-2	-	TRBJ2-3	-
CASRPYMPLGSGPEGEQFF	TGTGCCAGCAGACCATATATGCCGTTGGGATCAGGCCCGGAGGGTGAGCAGTTCTTC	TRBV27	-	TRBJ2-1	-
CASSLNAGLSTDTQYF	TGTGCCAGCAGCTTAAATGCGGGACTTAGCACAGATACGCAGTATTTT	TRBV7-9	-	TRBJ2-3	-
CASSLDAVNSPLHF	TGCGCCAGCAGCTTGGACGCTGTTAATTCACCCCTCCACTTT	TRBV5-1	-	TRBJ1-6	-
CASSESGGAETQYF	TGCGCCAGCAGTGAAAGTGGGGGGGCGGAGACCCAGTACTTC	TRBV10-2	-	TRBJ2-5	-
CASSYGTGVWQPQHF	TGTGCCAGCAGTTACGGGACAGGGGTTTGGCAGCCCCAGCATTTT	TRBV7-8	TRBD1	TRBJ1-5	-
CASSSDGLPGNTIYF	TGTGCCAGCAGTTCCGACGGATTACCTGGAAACACCATATATTTT	TRBV28	-	TRBJ1-3	-
CASSLVGGGAGANTGELFF	TGTGCCAGCAGCTTGGTGGGAGGGGGCGCTGGCGCGAACACCGGGGAGCTGTTTTTT	TRBV5-4	-	TRBJ2-2	-
CASRRWGAANSYEQYF	TGTGCCAGCAGGAGATGGGGGGCAGCAAACTCCTACGAGCAGTACTTC	TRBV11-2	-	TRBJ2-7	-
CASSEQGFSSYNSPLHF	TGTGCCAGTAGTGAACAGGGATTCAGCTCCTATAATTCACCCCTCCACTTT	TRBV19	-	TRBJ1-6	-
CASSPGQGANEQYF	TGTGCCAGCAGCCCGGGACAGGGGGCTAACGAGCAGTACTTC	TRBV9	TRBD1	TRBJ2-7	-
CASSPQGRTEAFF	TGTGCCAGCAGCCCCCAGGGACGGACTGAAGCTTTCTTT	TRBV9	-	TRBJ1-1	many
CASSEMSGLAQPQHF	TGTGCCAGCAGTGAAATGTCAGGATTAGCTCAGCCCCAGCATTTT	TRBV6-1	-	TRBJ1-5	-
CASSLAAGQPNNIQYF	TGTGCCAGCAGCTTAGCGGCGGGACAGCCAAATAACATTCAGTACTTC	TRBV7-9	-	TRBJ2-4	-
CASSLDRLNQPQHF	TGTGCCAGCAGCCTGGACAGATTGAATCAGCCCCAGCATTTT	TRBV2	-	TRBJ1-5	few
CASSDWGGRGYNEQFF	TGTGCCAGCAGTGACTGGGGGGGCAGGGGTTACAATGAGCAGTTCTTC	TRBV6-6	-	TRBJ2-1	-
CASSSTGDNSPLHF	TGTGCCAGCAGCTCGACAGGGGACAATTCACCCCTCCACTTT	TRBV7-6	TRBD1	TRBJ1-6	-
CASSLAEGSNQPQHF	TGTGCCAGCTCACTGGCAGAGGGTAGCAATCAGCCCCAGCATTTT	TRBV18	-	TRBJ1-5	-
CASSQLIRWGSYGYTF	TGTGCCAGCAGCCAATTAATCCGATGGGGGTCCTATGGCTACACCTTC	TRBV16	-	TRBJ1-2	-
CASSQDDWPSYNEQFF	TGTGCCAGCAGCCAAGACGATTGGCCCTCCTACAATGAGCAGTTCTTC	TRBV14	-	TRBJ2-1	-
CASSMRGSGANVLTF	TGTGCCAGTAGTATGCGGGGCTCTGGGGCCAACGTCCTGACTTTC	TRBV19	-	TRBJ2-6	-
CASSHRGASGANVLTF	TGTGCCAGCAGTCACAGGGGCGCCTCTGGGGCCAACGTCCTGACTTTC	TRBV6-2/TRBV6-3	TRBD1	TRBJ2-6	-
CASSLGGWGTDTQYF	TGTGCCAGCAGCCTCGGGGGGTGGGGCACAGATACGCAGTATTTT	TRBV3-1/TRBV3-2	TRBD2	TRBJ2-3	-
CASSLGQNNEKLFF	TGTGCCAGCAGCCTGGGACAGAATAATGAAAAACTGTTTTTT	TRBV3-1/TRBV3-2	TRBD1	TRBJ1-4	-
CSARGAVGVKETQYF	TGCAGCGCCCGGGGGGCGGTGGGAGTGAAAGAGACCCAGTACTTC	TRBV29-1	-	TRBJ2-5	-
CASSYFDRAHEQYF	TGTGCCAGCAGTTACTTCGACAGGGCCCACGAGCAGTACTTC	TRBV6-2/TRBV6-3	TRBD1	TRBJ2-7	-
CASSPKYADTQYF	TGTGCCAGCTCACCTAAGTATGCAGATACGCAGTATTTT	TRBV18	-	TRBJ2-3	-
CASSEYTVSLGYTF	TGTGCCAGCAGCGAGTATACAGTATCCTTAGGCTACACCTTC	TRBV2	-	TRBJ1-2	-
CASSLFQAAYEQYF	TGTGCCAGCAGTTTATTTCAGGCCGCCTACGAGCAGTACTTC	TRBV28	-	TRBJ2-7	-
CASSLRRAGHTDTQYF	TGTGCCAGCAGCTTACGGAGGGCGGGACACACAGATACGCAGTATTTT	TRBV7-2	-	TRBJ2-3	-
CASSFKGEETQYF	TGTGCCAGCAGCTTCAAGGGAGAAGAGACCCAGTACTTC	TRBV5-4	-	TRBJ2-5	-
CASSGTGRNTIYF	TGTGCCAGCAGCGGGACAGGGAGGAACACCATATATTTT	TRBV7-2	TRBD1	TRBJ1-3	-
CASSYGGWVGNEQFF	TGTGCCAGCAGTTACGGTGGCTGGGTGGGCAATGAGCAGTTCTTC	TRBV6-2/TRBV6-3	-	TRBJ2-1	-
CASSQDVRMGVKDTIYF	TGCGCCAGCAGCCAAGATGTTAGAATGGGTGTCAAGGACACCATATATTTT	TRBV4-3	-	TRBJ1-3	-
CASTPRWGAFF	TGTGCCAGCACGCCGCGTTGGGGAGCTTTCTTT	TRBV28	-	TRBJ1-1	few
CATSRDPMETDTQYF	TGTGCCACCAGCAGAGATCCTATGGAAACAGATACGCAGTATTTT	TRBV15	-	TRBJ2-3	-
CASSRQDRGDNEQFF	TGCGCCAGCAGCCGACAAGACAGGGGGGACAATGAGCAGTTCTTC	TRBV4-3	TRBD1	TRBJ2-1	few
CSVEDGTDSASGYTF	TGCAGCGTTGAGGACGGCACCGATTCGGCCAGTGGCTACACCTTC	TRBV29-1	-	TRBJ1-2	few
CASSLAGGADTQYF	TGCGCCAGCAGTCTAGCGGGGGGGGCCGATACGCAGTATTTT	TRBV5-1	TRBD2	TRBJ2-3	-
CASMDGYGYTF	TGTGCCAGCATGGATGGCTATGGCTACACCTTC	TRBV28	-	TRBJ1-2	few
CASRESKGRASYTQYF	TGTGCCAGCAGGGAGTCGAAGGGACGGGCCAGTTATACGCAGTATTTT	TRBV28	-	TRBJ2-3	once
CASTSLPNTEAFF	TGTGCCAGCACTTCTCTCCCGAACACTGAAGCTTTCTTT	TRBV5-6	-	TRBJ1-1	-
CASSVAGGSLYEQYF	TGTGCCAGCAGCGTAGCGGGGGGGAGCCTCTACGAGCAGTACTTC	TRBV9	TRBD2	TRBJ2-7	-
CASSKGGRGLGDQPQHF	TGTGCCAGCAGCAAAGGCGGTAGGGGACTAGGCGATCAGCCCCAGCATTTT	TRBV21-1	-	TRBJ1-5	-
CASSLGLAGGYTDTQYF	TGTGCCAGCAGCTTGGGTTTAGCGGGGGGCTACACAGATACGCAGTATTTT	TRBV5-5	TRBD2	TRBJ2-3	-
CASSQGPHEQFF	TGTGCCAGCAGCCAAGGACCGCATGAGCAGTTCTTC	TRBV3-1/TRBV3-2	-	TRBJ2-1	-
CAISEGRRGRGSPPDTQYF	TGTGCCATCAGTGAAGGAAGGAGGGGGCGCGGTTCCCCGCCAGATACGCAGTATTTT	TRBV10-3	-	TRBJ2-3	few
CASSAQTTGAGGEKLFF	TGTGCCAGCAGCGCACAGACAACAGGGGCCGGGGGAGAAAAACTGTTTTTT	TRBV9	TRBD1	TRBJ1-4	-
CASSKMSPTEAFF	TGTGCCAGCAGCAAAATGAGTCCCACTGAAGCTTTCTTT	TRBV21-1	-	TRBJ1-1	-
CASSVAGQGFGNTIYF	TGTGCCAGCAGCGTAGCGGGACAGGGGTTCGGAAACACCATATATTTT	TRBV9	TRBD1	TRBJ1-3	-
CASRKNIFYGYTF	TGTGCCAGCAGAAAAAACATCTTCTATGGCTACACCTTC	TRBV12-3/TRBV12-4	-	TRBJ1-2	-
CASSRTGAHEKLFF	TGTGCCAGCAGTCGGACAGGAGCCCATGAAAAACTGTTTTTT	TRBV6-5	TRBD1	TRBJ1-4	-
CASTLLGRTTYEQYF	TGTGCCAGCACCCTTTTAGGTCGCACCACCTACGAGCAGTACTTC	TRBV7-9	-	TRBJ2-7	-
CASSYQGDSQPQHF	TGTGCCAGCAGCTATCAGGGGGACTCTCAGCCCCAGCATTTT	TRBV7-9	TRBD1	TRBJ1-5	-
CASSHGQGYQPQHF	TGTGCCAGCAGCCATGGACAGGGTTATCAGCCCCAGCATTTT	TRBV5-6	TRBD1	TRBJ1-5	-